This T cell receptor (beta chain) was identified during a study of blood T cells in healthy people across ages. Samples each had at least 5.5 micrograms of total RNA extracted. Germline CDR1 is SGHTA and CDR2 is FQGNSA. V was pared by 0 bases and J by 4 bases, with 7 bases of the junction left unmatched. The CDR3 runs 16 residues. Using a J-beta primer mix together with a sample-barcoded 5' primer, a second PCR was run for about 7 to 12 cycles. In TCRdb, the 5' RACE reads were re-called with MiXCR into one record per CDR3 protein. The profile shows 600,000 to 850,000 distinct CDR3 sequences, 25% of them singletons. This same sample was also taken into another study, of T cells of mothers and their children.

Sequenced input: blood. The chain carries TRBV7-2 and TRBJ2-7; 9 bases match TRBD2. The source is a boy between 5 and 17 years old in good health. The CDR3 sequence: CASSLAQSGGWYEQYF. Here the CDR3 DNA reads TGTGCCAGCAGCTTAGCGCAGAGCGGGGGGTGGTACGAGCAGTACTTC.